The rows below give T cell receptor beta chains drawn from one sample of a study of human T cells and chemical hapten exposure. MiXCR, applied by TCRdb to the RACE reads, yields one record per CDR3 protein. Of fewer than 400,000 distinct CDR3 sequences listed, about 7% were seen once; the top ten hold around 8.2%. The input for sequencing was whole blood, taken in connection with sensitization to the hapten diphenylcyclopropenone (DPC). These receptors were obtained from a woman younger than 30 with alopecia areata. Some clones in this sample may be carry-over from other donors' samples. CDR3s include the opening cysteine and the closing phenylalanine or tryptophan. Each record gives: clone size, V gene, D gene, J gene, CDR3 DNA, CDR3 protein. D genes are given only for firm matches. The listing skips clone size in some rows; elsewhere it reads once, few, many or a size class.

abundance: NA
v_gene: TRBV27
d_gene: NA
j_gene: TRBJ1-1
CDR3nt: TGTGCCAGCAGGCTTTTGGGGTCCGAAGCTTTCTTT
CDR3aa: CASRLLGSEAFF

abundance: many
v_gene: TRBV6-1
d_gene: TRBD2
j_gene: TRBJ2-3
CDR3nt: TGTGCCAGCAGTGAGCAGCGGGGGGGCTGGGATACGCAGTATTTT
CDR3aa: CASSEQRGGWDTQYF

abundance: NA
v_gene: TRBV11-2
d_gene: NA
j_gene: TRBJ1-4
CDR3nt: TGTGCCAGCAGCTTAGTAAAGGAAAAACTGTTTTTT
CDR3aa: CASSLVKEKLFF

abundance: many
v_gene: TRBV7-2
d_gene: TRBD1
j_gene: TRBJ2-2
CDR3nt: TGTGCCAGCAGCAGAAAGGCCGGGACAGGGGTGGTAAACGCCGGGGAGCTGTTTTTT
CDR3aa: CASSRKAGTGVVNAGELFF

abundance: few
v_gene: TRBV6-1
d_gene: NA
j_gene: TRBJ1-1
CDR3nt: TGTGCCAGCAGTGGGGGGCCGGAGGGAACTGAAGCTTTCTTT
CDR3aa: CASSGGPEGTEAFF

abundance: few
v_gene: TRBV3-1
d_gene: TRBD1
j_gene: TRBJ1-4
CDR3nt: TGTGCCAGCAGCCAAGATAACACAGGGGGAAATGAAAAACTGTTTTTT
CDR3aa: CASSQDNTGGNEKLFF

abundance: many
v_gene: TRBV6-2/TRBV6-3
d_gene: NA
j_gene: TRBJ2-3
CDR3nt: TGTGCCAGCAGTTACTCCGGGGGACCCACGCAGTATTTT
CDR3aa: CASSYSGGPTQYF

abundance: NA
v_gene: TRBV6-5
d_gene: TRBD2
j_gene: TRBJ2-1
CDR3nt: TGTGCCAGCAGGAGAAGCGAGCAGCGGGGCCGCAATGAGCAGTTCTTC
CDR3aa: CASRRSEQRGRNEQFF

abundance: many
v_gene: TRBV28
d_gene: NA
j_gene: TRBJ2-7
CDR3nt: TGTGCCAGCAGTGGGCCCGGGACGACCGCTGGGGAGCAGTACTTC
CDR3aa: CASSGPGTTAGEQYF

abundance: NA
v_gene: TRBV3-1
d_gene: NA
j_gene: TRBJ1-2
CDR3nt: TGTGCCAGCAGCCAAGAAAGAACCGCTAACTATGGCTACACCTTC
CDR3aa: CASSQERTANYGYTF

abundance: few
v_gene: TRBV11-1
d_gene: NA
j_gene: TRBJ2-3
CDR3nt: TGTGCCAGCAGCCCCCCCGGTTGGGGGCAGCAGTATTTT
CDR3aa: CASSPPGWGQQYF

abundance: few
v_gene: TRBV2
d_gene: NA
j_gene: TRBJ2-3
CDR3nt: TGTGCCAGCAGTGAAGCGCAGGGACGACTCACAGATACGCAGTATTTT
CDR3aa: CASSEAQGRLTDTQYF

abundance: NA
v_gene: TRBV3-1
d_gene: NA
j_gene: TRBJ2-6
CDR3nt: TGTGCCAGCAGCCAAGGGTCTGCTGGGGCCAACGTCCTGACTTTC
CDR3aa: CASSQGSAGANVLTF

abundance: many
v_gene: TRBV6-2/TRBV6-3
d_gene: NA
j_gene: TRBJ2-7
CDR3nt: TGTGCCAGCACTAGGACATATAGTCACGAGCAGTACTTC
CDR3aa: CASTRTYSHEQYF

abundance: many
v_gene: TRBV5-1
d_gene: TRBD1
j_gene: TRBJ1-3
CDR3nt: TGCGCCAGCAGCTTGTCTTGGACAGGAGACGTCGGAAACACCATATATTTT
CDR3aa: CASSLSWTGDVGNTIYF

abundance: few
v_gene: TRBV29-1
d_gene: NA
j_gene: TRBJ2-3
CDR3nt: TGCAGCGTTGAACCCCTCACAGATACGCAGTATTTT
CDR3aa: CSVEPLTDTQYF

abundance: many
v_gene: TRBV3-1
d_gene: NA
j_gene: TRBJ2-7
CDR3nt: TGTGCCAGCAGCCAAGATGGGGGGATCGAGCAGTACTTC
CDR3aa: CASSQDGGIEQYF

abundance: few
v_gene: TRBV20-1
d_gene: TRBD1
j_gene: TRBJ2-7
CDR3nt: TGCAGTGCTAGGCGGGACAGGGGGCTCGAGCAGTACTTC
CDR3aa: CSARRDRGLEQYF

abundance: many
v_gene: TRBV29-1
d_gene: NA
j_gene: TRBJ2-2
CDR3nt: TGCAGCGTTGGCAGGGAAACGAACACCGGGGAGCTGTTTTTT
CDR3aa: CSVGRETNTGELFF

abundance: many
v_gene: TRBV28
d_gene: NA
j_gene: TRBJ1-5
CDR3nt: TGTGCCAGCACCTCACTTTGGGACCGAAACCCCCCGGCCCAGCATTTT
CDR3aa: CASTSLWDRNPPAQHF

abundance: NA
v_gene: TRBV9
d_gene: TRBD2
j_gene: TRBJ2-1
CDR3nt: TGTGCCAGCAGCGCGGGGGGACGACTCTCCTACAATGAGCAGTTCTTC
CDR3aa: CASSAGGRLSYNEQFF

abundance: many
v_gene: TRBV12-3/TRBV12-4
d_gene: NA
j_gene: TRBJ1-1
CDR3nt: TGTGCCAGCAGCCTTCTGGAGGGGGGGAAAGCTTTCTTT
CDR3aa: CASSLLEGGKAFF

abundance: NA
v_gene: TRBV25-1
d_gene: TRBD1
j_gene: TRBJ1-1
CDR3nt: TGTGCCAGCAGTGAACGAGGGACAGTTCACATGAACACTGAAGCTTTCTTT
CDR3aa: CASSERGTVHMNTEAFF

abundance: many
v_gene: TRBV2
d_gene: NA
j_gene: TRBJ1-5
CDR3nt: TGTGCCAGCAGTGAAGCGCCGGGACGCCCAGATAGCAATCAGCCCCAGCATTTT
CDR3aa: CASSEAPGRPDSNQPQHF

abundance: NA
v_gene: TRBV6-2/TRBV6-3
d_gene: TRBD2
j_gene: TRBJ2-3
CDR3nt: TGTGCCACTCGACTAGCGGGGGGCTGGGATACGCAGTATTTT
CDR3aa: CATRLAGGWDTQYF

abundance: few
v_gene: TRBV7-2
d_gene: TRBD1
j_gene: TRBJ2-7
CDR3nt: TGTGCCAGCAGCTTAGTGTCTTTCGGGACAGGGGATCTTTACGAGCAGTACTTC
CDR3aa: CASSLVSFGTGDLYEQYF

abundance: few
v_gene: TRBV5-4
d_gene: TRBD1
j_gene: TRBJ2-7
CDR3nt: TGTGCCAGCAGCCGGATGGACAGGAGCCGTTACGAGCAGTACTTC
CDR3aa: CASSRMDRSRYEQYF

abundance: NA
v_gene: TRBV7-2
d_gene: NA
j_gene: TRBJ1-3
CDR3nt: TGTGCCAGCAGCTTAGTTCCCACCTCTGGAAACACCATATATTTT
CDR3aa: CASSLVPTSGNTIYF

abundance: many
v_gene: TRBV6-5
d_gene: NA
j_gene: TRBJ1-4
CDR3nt: TGTGCCAGCAGTAGACAAGCAACTAATGAAAAACTGTTTTTT
CDR3aa: CASSRQATNEKLFF

abundance: NA
v_gene: TRBV12-3/TRBV12-4
d_gene: TRBD1
j_gene: TRBJ2-4
CDR3nt: TGTGCCAGCAGTTTTGGACAGGGGAAGGCCAAAAACATTCAGTACTTC
CDR3aa: CASSFGQGKAKNIQYF

abundance: NA
v_gene: TRBV5-1
d_gene: NA
j_gene: TRBJ2-7
CDR3nt: TGCGCCAGCCAAGGTGGGGAATCCTACGAGCAGTACTTC
CDR3aa: CASQGGESYEQYF

abundance: NA
v_gene: TRBV7-9
d_gene: TRBD1
j_gene: TRBJ2-7
CDR3nt: TGTGCCAGCAGCTTATCATCCGGGACAGCACCCTACGAGCAGTACTTC
CDR3aa: CASSLSSGTAPYEQYF

abundance: few
v_gene: TRBV7-9
d_gene: NA
j_gene: TRBJ1-1
CDR3nt: TGTGCCAGCAGCCCCGTTGCAGGTCGAAGCACTGAAGCTTTCTTT
CDR3aa: CASSPVAGRSTEAFF

abundance: NA
v_gene: TRBV4-1
d_gene: TRBD1
j_gene: TRBJ1-5
CDR3nt: TGCGCCAGCAGCCAAGATAGGACAGGGGGCTATAGCAATCAGCCCCAGCATTTT
CDR3aa: CASSQDRTGGYSNQPQHF

abundance: few
v_gene: TRBV15
d_gene: NA
j_gene: TRBJ2-6
CDR3nt: TGTGCCACCAGCAGGGGAGGTTGGCAGGGGTTACTCCCGGCCAACGTCCTGACTTTC
CDR3aa: CATSRGGWQGLLPANVLTF

abundance: few
v_gene: TRBV29-1
d_gene: NA
j_gene: TRBJ1-1
CDR3nt: TGCAGCGGGATAGACCGGCACACTGAAGCTTTCTTT
CDR3aa: CSGIDRHTEAFF

abundance: few
v_gene: TRBV29-1
d_gene: NA
j_gene: TRBJ1-2
CDR3nt: TGCAGCGTTGTCATTTTCGGACCGCAAAACTATGGCTACACCTTC
CDR3aa: CSVVIFGPQNYGYTF

abundance: NA
v_gene: TRBV20-1
d_gene: TRBD1
j_gene: TRBJ2-1
CDR3nt: TGCAGTGCTAGGGACAGGGGCAGGGATGAGCAGTTCTTC
CDR3aa: CSARDRGRDEQFF

abundance: once
v_gene: TRBV6-2/TRBV6-3
d_gene: NA
j_gene: TRBJ1-2
CDR3nt: TGTGCCAGCAGTTCGACAGGCGGGCTTGACTATGGCTACACCTTC
CDR3aa: CASSSTGGLDYGYTF

abundance: many
v_gene: TRBV20-1
d_gene: TRBD1
j_gene: TRBJ2-3
CDR3nt: TGCAGTGCTAGCGGACAGGCTTTCCATACGCAGTATTTT
CDR3aa: CSASGQAFHTQYF

abundance: NA
v_gene: TRBV20-1
d_gene: TRBD2
j_gene: TRBJ2-7
CDR3nt: TGCAGTGCTAGAGATTTCGGGGGGGGACCGTCCTACGAGCAGTACTTC
CDR3aa: CSARDFGGGPSYEQYF

abundance: many
v_gene: TRBV6-5
d_gene: TRBD1
j_gene: TRBJ2-1
CDR3nt: TGTGCCAGCAGCCGACCTACCGAATACAGGGGGCGCGATGAGCAGTTCTTC
CDR3aa: CASSRPTEYRGRDEQFF

abundance: few
v_gene: TRBV20-1
d_gene: NA
j_gene: TRBJ2-7
CDR3nt: TGCAGTGCTAGACGAGAGGTCGGAGACGAGCAGTACTTC
CDR3aa: CSARREVGDEQYF

abundance: many
v_gene: TRBV6-2/TRBV6-3
d_gene: NA
j_gene: TRBJ1-5
CDR3nt: TGTGCCAGCAGTTACCTAGGCCAGCCCCAGCATTTT
CDR3aa: CASSYLGQPQHF

abundance: many
v_gene: TRBV7-3
d_gene: NA
j_gene: TRBJ1-3
CDR3nt: TGTGCCAGCAGCTCGAACCCAGGGGACACCATATATTTT
CDR3aa: CASSSNPGDTIYF

abundance: many
v_gene: TRBV20-1
d_gene: NA
j_gene: TRBJ2-2
CDR3nt: TGCAGTGCTAGAGATCGGTTAGGGGCTGCGAACACCGGGGAGCTGTTTTTT
CDR3aa: CSARDRLGAANTGELFF

abundance: NA
v_gene: TRBV6-1
d_gene: TRBD1
j_gene: TRBJ2-7
CDR3nt: TGTGCCAGCAGGCTCCGGGACAGGGCCTTTAGCTCCTACGAGCAGTACTTC
CDR3aa: CASRLRDRAFSSYEQYF

abundance: few
v_gene: TRBV7-2
d_gene: NA
j_gene: TRBJ1-6
CDR3nt: TGTGCCAGCAGTTCCCAACGGCTCATTAATTCACCCCTCCACTTT
CDR3aa: CASSSQRLINSPLHF

abundance: many
v_gene: TRBV6-1
d_gene: NA
j_gene: TRBJ2-3
CDR3nt: TGTGCCAGCAGTGTCGGCGGGGCAGATACGCAGTATTTT
CDR3aa: CASSVGGADTQYF

abundance: few
v_gene: TRBV11-2
d_gene: NA
j_gene: TRBJ2-5
CDR3nt: TGTGCCAGCAGCTCGATGGGGCTTCAAGAGACCCAGTACTTC
CDR3aa: CASSSMGLQETQYF

abundance: few
v_gene: TRBV13
d_gene: NA
j_gene: TRBJ2-3
CDR3nt: TGTGCCAGCAGCTTCAAGAGAACAGATACGCAGTATTTT
CDR3aa: CASSFKRTDTQYF